The 28 T cell receptor beta chains below were found in one sample sequenced in a study of regulatory T cells in long-lasting Graves disease. According to the study, TCR beta libraries were built with iRepertoire HTBI primers and CDR3-region Arm-PCR. TCRdb passed the multiplex PCR reads through MiXCR, listing each CDR3 protein once. Among some 500,000 distinct CDR3 sequences, roughly 12% were seen once, and the ten largest hold roughly 10%. As for time point: newly diagnosed GD, antithyroid drugs for less than 3 months. Following extraction of RNA from PBMCs, that RNA was used to make the TCR library. These data were also reused for a study on T cells in Graves' hyperthyroidism and ophthalmopathy.

This sample comprised peripheral blood mononuclear cells (PBMCs), obtained at new diagnosis, from a patient treated with antithyroid drugs. All receptors come from a man aged 30-40 years with Graves disease.

This clonotype was seen a handful of times. CDR3 sequence (DNA): TGTGCCAGCAGAGGGGGGTCACCCACAGATACGCAGTATTTT. Translation: CASRGGSPTDTQYF. The chain links TRBV19 to TRBJ2-3, with D perhaps given as TRBD1 or TRBD2 (6 bases each). CDR3 length: 14 amino acids. Germline V lookup: CDR1 LNHDA, CDR2 SQIVND (reference sequence). V was pared by 9 bases and J by 2 bases, with 15 bases between.

About this clonotype itself: A read error may explain this, as a much larger clone is one base away. The CDR3: CASSILVVGWIGQFF. CDR3 nucleotides: TGTGCCAGTAGTATATTAGTTGTCGGGTGGATTGGGCAGTTCTTC. The genes are TRBV19 and TRBJ2-1; D gene unclear. The germline V gene has CDR1 LNHDA and CDR2 SQIVND (reference sequence). The CDR3 runs 15 residues. The V end lost 2 bases, the J end lost 12 bases, and 20 bases lay between the germline ends. Using reference TRBV19 and TRBJ2-1 for the parts outside the CDR3, the full variable domain is DGGITQSPKYLFRKEGQNVTLSCEQNLNHDAMYWYRQDPGQGLRLIYYSQIVNDFQKGDIAEGYSVSREKKESFPLTVTSAQKNPTAFYLCASSILVVGWIGQFFGPGTRLTVL.

This clonotype was recorded at least ten times. This chain connects TRBV20-1 to TRBJ2-2; D is possibly TRBD2 (6 bases). V gave up 0 bases and J gave up 6 bases, with 8 bases separating them. This CDR3 comprises 13 residues. In germline, CDR1 is DFQATT, CDR2 SNEGSKA (reference sequence). The CDR3 DNA is TGCAGTGCTAGAGAAACGGGAGCCGGGGAGCTGTTTTTT. This translates into CSARETGAGELFF.

This clonotype was recorded at least ten times. CDR3 nucleotides: TGTGCCACCGTAGGATTACACAATGAGCAGTTCTTC. Its translation: CATVGLHNEQFF. V gene TRBV10-3 combines with J gene TRBJ2-1, with unresolved D. V dropped 10 bases and J dropped 5 bases, with 12 bases sitting between them. This CDR3 is 12 amino acids long. Germline assignment: CDR1 ENHRY and CDR2 SYGVKD.

The genes are TRBV2 and TRBJ2-7; 15 bases map to TRBD2. This CDR3 region has 18 residues. Germline V gene data show CDR1 as SNHLY and CDR2 as FYNNEI. V trimming: 8 bases; J trimming: 0 bases; junction bases outside the gene matches: 11. As DNA, the CDR3 is TGTGCCAGCGCCCCGGGACTAGCGGGAGGCCTGAGCTCCTACGAGCAGTACTTC. Translation gives CASAPGLAGGLSSYEQYF.

In this sample, this clonotype turned up many times. The gene calls are TRBV5-5 and TRBJ2-7, with TRBD2 matching over 11 bases. The CDR3 loop spans 15 amino acids. J lost 3 bases, V lost 9 bases, and 11 bases had no gene match. Germline CDR1 and CDR2: SGHKS and YYEKEE (reference sequence). The CDR3 is CATSTSGSSLYEQYF. The CDR3 DNA follows: TGTGCCACCTCTACTAGCGGGAGTTCTCTCTACGAGCAGTACTTC.

This clonotype has more than one count but fewer than ten. The CDR3 nucleotides are TGTGCCAGCAGCGCAGAGGACAGGCCTAGCGGCATCAATGAGCAGTTCTTC. As protein: CASSAEDRPSGINEQFF. The genes are TRBV9 and TRBJ2-1; D assignment may be TRBD1 or TRBD2 (7 bases each). Trimming shortened V by 3 bases and J by 6 bases, and 22 bases separated the two germline ends. The CDR3 runs 17 residues. From germline, CDR1 is SGDLS and CDR2 YYNGEE.

This clonotype was counted many times. The genes are TRBV5-5 and TRBJ2-3, with 8 positions matching TRBD2. With V trimmed by 4 bases and J by 1 base, 5 bases remained unmatched. The CDR3 loop spans 15 amino acids. Germline values: CDR1 SGHKS, CDR2 YYEKEE (reference sequence). CDR3 protein: CASSRAGVGTDTQYF. CDR3 DNA sequence: TGTGCCAGCAGCCGAGCGGGAGTCGGCACAGATACGCAGTATTTT.

This clonotype was detected ten times or more. The CDR3 nucleotides are TGTGCCAGCAGCCTAAAGGGGGCGGAGGAAAAACTGTTTTTT. It codes for CASSLKGAEEKLFF. The V gene is TRBV3-1, the J gene TRBJ1-4; 7 bases match TRBD1. With 4 bases clipped from V and 8 bases from J, the junction kept 7 bases outside the gene matches. Germline V gives CDR1 LGHDT, CDR2 YNNKEL (reference sequence). The CDR3 runs to 14 residues. The full variable domain, rest sourced from reference TRBV3-1 and TRBJ1-4, is DTAVSQTPKYLVTQMGNDKSIKCEQNLGHDTMYWYKQDSKKFLKIMFSYNNKELIINETVPNRFSPKSPDKAHLNLHINSLELGDSAVYFCASSLKGAEEKLFFGSGTQLSVL.

This clonotype was recorded at least ten times. The V gene is TRBV6-9, the J gene TRBJ2-3; no definite D call. Trimming took 0 bases from V and 2 from J, leaving 12 bases between them. CDR1 is MNHGY, CDR2 SVAAGI, per germline. The CDR3 length is 16 residues. The CDR3 region has the DNA TGTGCCAGCAGTTATTCAGGCCCTCTCGACACAGATACGCAGTATTTT. Protein product: CASSYSGPLDTDTQYF.

V usage is TRBV5-4 and J usage is TRBJ1-2; D is unresolved. Germline V gene data show CDR1 as SGHNT and CDR2 as YYREEE (reference sequence). Between the trimmed V and J ends, which lost 4 bases and 8 bases, there was a span of 15 bases. The CDR3 totals 13 residues. The CDR3 DNA is TGTGCCAGCAGCCTCGTGGGTGTTCGGGGCTACACCTTC. Its protein is CASSLVGVRGYTF.

This clonotype was counted many times. V usage is TRBV13 and J usage is TRBJ2-7; 8 bases fit TRBD2. The V gene's germline CDR1 is PRHDT and CDR2 FYEKMQ (reference sequence). V dropped 2 bases and J dropped 9; count of bases not matched to a gene: 9. This CDR3 has 14 amino acids. CDR3 in DNA: TGTGCCAGCAGCTTAAGAGCGGGAGCCCCGGGGCAGTACTTC. It yields the protein CASSLRAGAPGQYF. Using reference TRBV13 and TRBJ2-7 for the parts outside the CDR3, the full variable domain is AAGVIQSPRHLIKEKRETATLKCYPIPRHDTVYWYQQGPGQDPQFLISFYEKMQSDKGSIPDRFSAQQFSDYHSELNMSSLELGDSALYFCASSLRAGAPGQYFGPGTRLTVT.

This clonotype was observed a few times. The CDR3 here is CASSEASTRGGFF. CDR3 in DNA: TGCGCCAGCAGTGAGGCTAGTACGAGGGGAGGGTTCTTC. V gene TRBV10-2 combines with J gene TRBJ2-1; D might be TRBD2 (6 bases). This CDR3 has 13 amino acids. Trimming shortened V by 2 bases and J by 15 bases, and 17 bases separated the two germline ends. Germline-derived CDR1 and CDR2 are WSHSY and SAAADI.

CDR3 DNA: TGTGCCTGGAGTGGGTACTGGACAGGGGGAGGGCAAGAGACCCAGTACTTC. Translating it yields CAWSGYWTGGGQETQYF. This chain connects TRBV30 to TRBJ2-5; 10 bases align to TRBD1. The germline V gene encodes CDR1 GTSNPN and CDR2 SVGIG (reference sequence). Unmatched junction bases numbered 10, after V lost 1 base and J lost 2 bases. The CDR3 extends over 17 amino acids.

There are a few counts of this clonotype. The chain employs TRBV6-1 and TRBJ2-7; 7 bases match TRBD1. With V trimmed by 10 bases and J by 3 bases, 9 bases remained unmatched. CDR3 size: 13 residues. Germline V gene lookup returns CDR1 MNHNS and CDR2 SASEGT. The CDR3 sequence is CAISGQTIYEQYF. The CDR3 DNA reads as TGTGCCATCTCGGGACAGACGATCTACGAGCAGTACTTC.

This clonotype showed up many times. V is TRBV5-1 and J is TRBJ2-2, with TRBD2 identical over 13 bases. J gave up 3 bases and V 3 bases, and 8 bases lay outside the gene matches. CDR1 is SGHRS and CDR2 is YFSETQ in the germline V gene. The CDR3 has 18 residues. The CDR3 DNA is TGCGCCAGCAGCTCCGGACTAGCGGGAGATCGATACACCGGGGAGCTGTTTTTT. Translation: CASSSGLAGDRYTGELFF.

The table lists this clonotype with many counts. This chain links TRBV29-1 with TRBJ1-1; D is perhaps TRBD1 (6 bases). The CDR3 consists of 13 residues. CDR1 and CDR2 from the germline V gene are SQVTM and ANQGSEA. Trimming removed 8 bases from V and 1 base from J, with 14 bases in between. For the CDR3, the DNA is TGCAGCTCACAATTACAGGGGAACACTGAAGCTTTCTTT. Translated: CSSQLQGNTEAFF. Full variable domain (outside the CDR3, taken from reference TRBV29-1 and TRBJ1-1): SAVISQKPSRDICQRGTSLTIQCQVDSQVTMMFWYRQQPGQSLTLIATANQGSEATYESGFVIDKFPISRPNLTFSTLTVSNMSPEDSSIYLCSSQLQGNTEAFFGQGTRLTVV.

Many counts were recorded for this clonotype. The rearrangement links TRBV25-1 to TRBJ2-7; TRBD2 agrees at 14 bases. V was clipped by 8 bases and J by 6 bases; unmatched bases: 3. This CDR3 region has 13 residues. Germline loops: CDR1 MGHDK, CDR2 SYGVNS. CDR3: CASLGLAGGEQYF. CDR3 bases: TGTGCCAGCCTAGGACTAGCGGGAGGCGAGCAGTACTTC.

The sample holds a few counts of this clonotype. The V and J genes are TRBV20-1 and TRBJ1-2; no clear D. This CDR3 has 12 amino acids. Germline V gene lookup returns CDR1 DFQATT and CDR2 SNEGSKA (reference sequence). V was clipped by 5 bases and J by 4 bases, with 11 bases between them. CDR3 in DNA: TGCAGTGCTGGCGGGGAACGCTATGGCTACACCTTC. This gives the protein CSAGGERYGYTF.

This clonotype came up once. V is TRBV7-9 and J is TRBJ1-1; D is unclear. The germline gives CDR1 SEHNR, CDR2 FQNEAQ (reference sequence). The CDR3 has 14 residues. The V gene lost 6 bases and the J gene lost 0 bases, with 11 bases spanning the gap. This CDR3 is CASRPGPVNTEAFF. CDR3 DNA: TGTGCCAGCAGACCCGGACCGGTGAACACTGAAGCTTTCTTT.

This clonotype was recorded at least ten times. The J gene is TRBJ1-1, the V gene TRBV6-5; D gene uncertain. Germline CDR1 MNHEY, CDR2 SVGAGI. Trimming cost V 3 bases and J 4 bases, with 12 bases left between them. The CDR3 is 14 residues long. The CDR3 here is CASSYVGPRTEAFF. CDR3 DNA sequence: TGTGCCAGCAGTTATGTGGGCCCCCGCACTGAAGCTTTCTTT.

This clonotype was recorded many times. V and J are TRBV27 and TRBJ2-1; TRBD2 matches at 14 bases. Losses at the gene ends were 6 bases for V and 5 bases for J; bases not matched to a gene: 9. CDR3 size: 17 residues. Germline CDR1 is MNHEY and CDR2 is SMNVEV (reference sequence). The CDR3 DNA is TGTGCCAGCAGACCCCTCCTGACTAGCGGGAGGGACAATGAGCAGTTCTTC. Translating it yields CASRPLLTSGRDNEQFF.

The table lists this clonotype with many counts. This rearrangement joins TRBV7-8 to TRBJ2-2, with no clear D. Germline CDR1 and CDR2: SGHVS and FQNEAQ. CDR3 length equals 13 residues. V was pared by 0 bases and J by 13 bases, with 12 bases between. The CDR3 here is CASSLASSVGLFF. The CDR3 coding sequence is TGTGCCAGCAGCTTAGCTAGCAGTGTGGGGCTGTTTTTT.

This clonotype was seen at least ten times. The chain joins TRBV25-1 to TRBJ2-7, with 8 bases lining up with TRBD2. Germline-derived CDR1 and CDR2 are MGHDK and SYGVNS. J gave up 2 bases and V 8 bases, and 8 bases lay outside the gene matches. This CDR3 is 14 amino acids long. CDR3 protein: CASSTRGATYEQYF. DNA of the CDR3: TGTGCCAGCTCAACGCGGGGGGCCACCTACGAGCAGTACTTC.

There are many counts of this clonotype. The chain employs TRBV12-5 and TRBJ2-1, with D unresolved. Trimming stripped 5 bases from V and 5 bases from J, with 16 bases between. The CDR3 runs to 15 residues. Germline V gene lookup returns CDR1 LGHNT and CDR2 FRNRAP. The CDR3 nucleotides are TGTGCTAGTGGTATACAAAACCTCCAAGACAATGAGCAGTTCTTC. Amino acids: CASGIQNLQDNEQFF.

This clonotype was seen at least ten times. The chain uses TRBV20-1 and TRBJ1-5; possibly TRBD1 for D (5 bases). Germline values: CDR1 DFQATT, CDR2 SNEGSKA (reference sequence). Trimming removed 3 bases at V and 5 bases at J, with 11 bases between. CDR3 length: 13 amino acids. CDR3 protein: CSARDTPYQPQHF. In DNA form, the CDR3 reads TGCAGTGCTAGGGACACTCCATATCAGCCCCAGCATTTT.

In its sample, this clonotype was seen once. Given a much more abundant clone one base away, this may be a read error. This chain joins TRBV20-1 and TRBJ2-7; D may be TRBD2 (6 bases). CDR1 DFQATT and CDR2 SNEGSKA come from the germline V gene (reference sequence). The CDR3 is 14 amino acids. V lost 6 bases and J 1 base, leaving 16 bases between the germline ends. The CDR3 loop is CSAPTTGSSYEQYF. The CDR3, as DNA: TGCAGTGCACCGACTACCGGGAGTTCCTACGAGCAGTACTTC.

This clonotype has ten or more counts. This chain uses TRBV14 with TRBJ2-1; TRBD2 might be the D (6 bases). CDR1 SGHDN and CDR2 FVKESK come from the germline V gene. Trimming removed 1 base from V and 9 bases from J, with 13 bases in between. The CDR3 runs to 14 residues. The CDR3 sequence: CASSQGGTVSEQFF. In DNA, the CDR3 is TGTGCCAGCAGCCAAGGCGGGACCGTGAGTGAGCAGTTCTTC.